This passage covers 4 T cell receptor beta chains from one sample sequenced in a study of OX40 agonist ivuxolimab in advanced cancers. Assay used: immunoSEQ multiplex PCR; TCRdb lists only in-frame clones, some missing. The sample has about 58,000 clones, around 85% seen once. Source: CD4+ or CD8+ T cells sorted from blood, taken in a trial of the OX40 agonist ivuxolimab. These receptors came from an adult with an advanced solid tumor such as melanoma, head and neck, liver or kidney cancer.

This CDR3 is CASSIGLAVANTGELFF. The CDR3 DNA reads as TGTGCCAGTAGTATTGGACTAGCGGTAGCGAACACCGGGGAGCTGTTTTTT. The V gene is TRBV19, the J gene TRBJ2-2, with 10 positions matching TRBD2. Germline CDR1 LNHDA, CDR2 SQIVND (reference sequence). With V trimmed by 3 bases and J by 0 bases, 4 bases remained unmatched. The CDR3 has 17 amino acids.

The gene calls are TRBV27 and TRBJ2-2; D is perhaps TRBD1 (6 bases). The CDR3 runs 14 residues. In germline, CDR1 is MNHEY, CDR2 SMNVEV (reference sequence). V lost 8 bases, J lost 0 bases, and 10 bases lay in between. In DNA form, the CDR3 reads TGTGCCAGCTTACGGACAGCGAACACCGGGGAGCTGTTTTTT. Its translation is CASLRTANTGELFF.

This chain joins TRBV20-1 and TRBJ2-1; D is undetermined. The CDR3 loop spans 11 amino acids. Per the germline V gene, CDR1 is DFQATT and CDR2 is SNEGSKA (reference sequence). The V end was cut by 3 bases, the J end by 7 bases, with 7 bases between. CDR3 amino acids: CSASALNEQFF. The CDR3 DNA is TGCAGTGCTAGTGCTCTGAATGAGCAGTTCTTC.

This sequence joins TRBV11-3 and TRBJ2-7; possibly TRBD2 for D (6 bases). This CDR3 has 13 amino acids. Germline values: CDR1 SGHNT, CDR2 YENEEA. Deletions cut 5 bases from V and 2 bases from J, with 10 bases between. CDR3 sequence reads: CASSRGRTYEQYF. The CDR3 region has the DNA TGTGCCAGCAGCCGGGGGAGGACCTACGAGCAGTACTTC.